This T cell receptor (beta chain) was observed in a study of shared clonotypes between healthy human individuals. Study-level information: Plates per donor: three CD4 naive, three CD4 memory, two CD8 naive, one CD8 memory. Findings of the study overall: Sharing across four donors was highest in naive CD4 (roughly 5%) and lowest in memory CD8 (roughly 0.4%).

This CDR3 region has 13 residues. Trimming shortened V by 6 bases and J by 8 bases, and 13 bases separated the two germline ends. Per the germline V gene, CDR1 is SGHTA and CDR2 is FQGNSA. In regard to this clone: Its antigen is undetermined.

The material for each subset, its genomic DNA, was split evenly across several immunoSEQ plates. Profiling relied on immunoSEQ multiplex PCR, and the TCRdb table lists in-frame clones only, not all of them. The sample shows roughly 1 million clones, about 75% of them seen only once. The sequenced sample consisted of memory CD4+ T cells sorted from blood. Described subset: CD45RA-negative fraction. The chain combines TRBV7-2 with TRBJ1-4; a possible D gene is TRBD1 (5 bases). This TCR came from a man between 18 and 29 years old in good health. Here the CDR3 DNA reads TGTGCCAGCAGGAGCAGGGCGGTGGAAAAACTGTTTTTT. It yields the protein CASRSRAVEKLFF.